The T cell receptor beta chain described here comes from a study of shared clonotypes between healthy human individuals. CD45RA+ naive and CD45RA-negative memory subsets were separated from CD4+ cells. Notes on the study in general: Clonotype sharing among donors was thought likely to change with sequencing depth.

The V and J ends lost 5 bases and 3 bases, in that order; junction bases with no gene match: 6. Germline CDR1 SGHDT, CDR2 YYEEEE. The CDR3 runs to 15 residues. Once extracted for a subset, genomic DNA was divided evenly among several immunoSEQ plates. The data were produced by immunoSEQ multiplex PCR, yet TCRdb's version contains in-frame clones alone and is incomplete. The sample holds about 1 million clones, about 75% seen once. Worth noting for this clone: The target antigen is unknown.

The rearrangement links TRBV5-6 to TRBJ2-7; 12 bases line up with TRBD2. The sequencing sample was made of memory CD4+ T cells sorted from blood. Subset noted: CD45RA-negative fraction. The origin of this receptor is a young man in good health. The CDR3 region is CASRLLAGGLYEQYF. CDR3 DNA sequence: TGTGCCAGCAGATTACTAGCGGGGGGCCTCTACGAGCAGTACTTC.